The 14 T cell receptor beta chains below all came from one sample that was sequenced in a study of technical replicates of blood from a few donors. Measured with immunoSEQ multiplex PCR; TCRdb has only the in-frame clones, and not every one. The sample yields about 76,000 clones, around 90% seen once. Specimen: T cells isolated from PBMCs. All receptors come from a human donor in good health.

The gene calls are TRBV9 and TRBJ1-1, with D unresolved. This CDR3 has 13 residues. The V end was cut by 8 bases, the J end by 1 base, with 12 bases between. Germline CDR1 and CDR2: SGDLS and YYNGEE. The CDR3 spells CASSLGRNTEAFF. CDR3 coding DNA: TGTGCCAGTTCGTTGGGCAGGAACACTGAAGCTTTCTTT.

The V call is TRBV5-1, the J call TRBJ2-3; 7 bases fit TRBD1. The trim removed 3 bases at V and 6 bases at J, leaving 16 bases unmatched. Germline V CDR1 and CDR2: SGHRS, YFSETQ. This CDR3 contains 17 residues. The CDR3 nucleotides are TGCGCCAGCAGCTCATTGACAGGGTCGGGGTATAGGGATACGCAGTATTTT. Translated: CASSSLTGSGYRDTQYF. Variable domain in full (rest from reference TRBV5-1 and TRBJ2-3): KAGVTQTPRYLIKTRGQQVTLSCSPISGHRSVSWYQQTPGQGLQFLFEYFSETQRNKGNFPGRFSGRQFSNSRSEMNVSTLELGDSALYLCASSSLTGSGYRDTQYFGPGTRLTVL.

The chain joins TRBV15 to TRBJ1-2; D gene uncertain. Per germline, CDR1 LNHNV and CDR2 YYDKDF (reference sequence). The CDR3 runs to 14 residues. V was pared by 0 bases and J by 0 bases, with 5 bases between. CDR3 protein: CATSRDIPNYGYTF. CDR3 DNA: TGTGCCACCAGCAGAGATATCCCTAACTATGGCTACACCTTC.

The J gene is TRBJ1-4, the V gene TRBV5-1; unclear D gene. Between the trimmed V and J ends, which lost 0 bases and 7 bases, there was a span of 13 bases. Germline lookup yields CDR1 SGHRS and CDR2 YFSETQ. The CDR3 is 15 residues long. CDR3 DNA sequence: TGCGCCAGCAGCTTGGCAACTAGAGGAAGTGAAAAACTGTTTTTT. Amino acids: CASSLATRGSEKLFF.

This clone has only one observation. This chain links TRBV5-4 with TRBJ2-5, with 9 bases matching TRBD1. Germline CDR1 is SGHNT and CDR2 is YYREEE (reference sequence). The length of the CDR3 is 15 residues. V shed 4 bases, J shed 4 bases, and the junction held 8 bases outside the gene matches. CDR3 nucleotide sequence: TGTGCCAGCAGCGTCCGGGACAGGGTACTAGAGACCCAGTACTTC. Residues: CASSVRDRVLETQYF.

This chain links TRBV9 with TRBJ1-4; the D is unclear. Germline values: CDR1 SGDLS, CDR2 YYNGEE. This CDR3 spans 15 amino acids. V lost 0 bases to trimming and J lost 8 bases, with 14 bases between them. Here the CDR3 DNA reads TGTGCCAGCAGCGTAGGACTCGACTCTGGGGAAAAACTGTTTTTT. Translating it yields CASSVGLDSGEKLFF.

The genes are TRBV4-1 and TRBJ2-5; 10 nucleotides align to TRBD1. V gave up 0 bases and J gave up 4 bases; unmatched junction bases: 2. Germline CDR1 MGHRA, CDR2 YSYEKL. The CDR3 runs to 15 residues. CDR3 region: CASSQEGQGGETQYF. CDR3 nucleotides: TGCGCCAGCAGCCAAGAAGGACAGGGGGGAGAGACCCAGTACTTC.

The V and J genes are TRBV6-5 and TRBJ1-2; D remains ambiguous. The CDR3 covers 14 residues. Germline V CDR1 and CDR2: MNHEY, SVGAGI. The V and J ends lost 0 bases and 2 bases respectively, with 7 bases between them. This chain's CDR3 is CASSYSTRNYGYTF. The CDR3 bases are TGTGCCAGCAGTTACTCTACCAGGAACTATGGCTACACCTTC.

The chain uses TRBV6-4 and TRBJ2-3; D call uncertain. V was clipped by 0 bases and J by 4 bases, with 8 bases between them. Germline loops: CDR1 MRHNA, CDR2 SNTAGT. This CDR3 spans 14 amino acids. The CDR3 nucleotides read TGTGCCAGCAGTGACTCGAGCGTGGCAGATACGCAGTATTTT. Translating gives CASSDSSVADTQYF.

V gene TRBV7-9 combines with J gene TRBJ2-7; D is possibly TRBD2 (6 bases). Germline values: CDR1 SEHNR, CDR2 FQNEAQ (reference sequence). Trimming cost V 5 bases and J 2 bases, with 16 bases left between them. CDR3 length equals 15 residues. The CDR3 reads CASSLTGTGAYEQYF. The CDR3 DNA is TGTGCCAGCAGCCTTACCGGGACGGGAGCCTACGAGCAGTACTTC.

The CDR3 spells CSVGWNEQFF. The CDR3 DNA sequence: TGCAGTGTGGGCTGGAATGAGCAGTTCTTC. This chain joins TRBV20-1 and TRBJ2-1; D gene unclear. CDR3 length: 10 amino acids. Trimming shortened V by 7 bases and J by 7 bases, and 8 bases separated the two germline ends. Looked up from germline, CDR1 is DFQATT and CDR2 is SNEGSKA (reference sequence).

This CDR3 is CASSPVVSGTGFHEQYF. The CDR3 region has the DNA TGCGCCAGCAGCCCCGTCGTCTCAGGGACAGGGTTCCACGAGCAGTACTTC. The chain uses TRBV4-1 and TRBJ2-7; 9 nucleotides match TRBD1. The CDR3 spans 17 residues. Germline CDR1 reads MGHRA; CDR2 reads YSYEKL. Trimming took 4 bases from V and 5 from J; bases not matched to a gene: 15.

The genes are TRBV6-5 and TRBJ2-5, with 12 bases aligning to TRBD1. Germline loops: CDR1 MNHEY, CDR2 SVGAGI. The CDR3 totals 15 residues. Trimming at V came to 2 bases and at J to 5 bases, leaving 3 bases not matched to a gene. CDR3 sequence reads: CASSYGTGGLETQYF. The CDR3, as DNA: TGTGCCAGCAGTTACGGGACAGGGGGCTTGGAGACCCAGTACTTC.

V gene TRBV6-5 combines with J gene TRBJ1-1; 7 nucleotides agree with TRBD1. Unmatched junction bases numbered 3, after V lost 0 bases and J lost 5 bases. This CDR3 spans 14 amino acids. The germline CDR1 and CDR2 sequences are MNHEY and SVGAGI. CDR3 loop: CASSYSLQGTEAFF. DNA for the CDR3: TGTGCCAGCAGTTACTCGCTACAGGGGACTGAAGCTTTCTTT.